The rows below give T cell receptor beta chains drawn from one sample of a study of PD-1 blockade in classical Hodgkin lymphoma. TCRdb's copy holds only in-frame clones and misses some; the assay was immunoSEQ multiplex PCR. The table has roughly 41,000 clones, 69% seen once. Material: peripheral blood mononuclear cells (PBMCs), obtained before the fourth cycle of nivolumab. The receptors here all came from a human donor with classical Hodgkin lymphoma. The CDR3 runs from the conserved cysteine through the conserved F or W. The D gene is left open where the match is weak. Where a row states a size, it is once, few, many or the class of an expanded clone; other rows omit it.

v_call: TRBV4-1
d_call: -
clone_size: -
j_call: TRBJ1-6
cdr3_aa: CASSQVEGSYNSPLHF
cdr3_nt: TGCGCCAGCAGCCAAGTCGAGGGGTCATATAATTCACCCCTCCACTTT

v_call: TRBV19
d_call: TRBD1
clone_size: -
j_call: TRBJ1-1
cdr3_aa: CASSIGTVNTEAFF
cdr3_nt: TGTGCCAGTAGTATTGGGACAGTGAACACTGAAGCTTTCTTT

v_call: TRBV6-1
d_call: -
clone_size: -
j_call: TRBJ2-7
cdr3_aa: CASIQNYEQYF
cdr3_nt: TGTGCCAGCATCCAAAACTACGAGCAGTACTTC

v_call: TRBV7-9
d_call: -
clone_size: -
j_call: TRBJ2-7
cdr3_aa: CASSLAGWEQYF
cdr3_nt: TGTGCCAGCAGCTTAGCAGGGTGGGAGCAGTACTTC

v_call: TRBV2
d_call: TRBD2
clone_size: -
j_call: TRBJ2-7
cdr3_aa: CASSEPSGGTSYEQYF
cdr3_nt: TGTGCCAGCAGTGAACCTAGCGGGGGGACCTCCTACGAGCAGTACTTC

v_call: TRBV15
d_call: -
clone_size: -
j_call: TRBJ1-5
cdr3_aa: CATSRAGTNQPQHF
cdr3_nt: TGTGCCACCAGCAGAGCGGGTACCAATCAGCCCCAGCATTTT

v_call: TRBV11-2
d_call: -
clone_size: -
j_call: TRBJ1-6
cdr3_aa: CASSLDPNSPLHF
cdr3_nt: TGTGCCAGCAGCTTAGACCCTAATTCACCCCTCCACTTT

v_call: TRBV7-9
d_call: TRBD1
clone_size: -
j_call: TRBJ2-7
cdr3_aa: CASSHRDRGSYEQYF
cdr3_nt: TGTGCCAGCAGCCACCGGGACAGGGGCTCCTACGAGCAGTACTTC

v_call: TRBV6-6
d_call: TRBD1
clone_size: -
j_call: TRBJ1-1
cdr3_aa: CASTRTGVGTEAFF
cdr3_nt: TGTGCCAGCACCCGGACAGGGGTGGGCACTGAAGCTTTCTTT

v_call: TRBV2
d_call: TRBD1
clone_size: few
j_call: TRBJ1-5
cdr3_aa: CASSATGGWNQPQHF
cdr3_nt: TGTGCCAGCAGCGCCACAGGGGGCTGGAATCAGCCCCAGCATTTT

v_call: TRBV11-2
d_call: -
clone_size: -
j_call: TRBJ1-2
cdr3_aa: CASSLGYGYTF
cdr3_nt: TGTGCCAGCAGTCTCGGCTATGGCTACACCTTC

v_call: TRBV10-2
d_call: -
clone_size: -
j_call: TRBJ1-3
cdr3_aa: CASSEFGSSGNTIYF
cdr3_nt: TGCGCCAGCAGTGAGTTCGGGAGCTCTGGAAACACCATATATTTT

v_call: TRBV11-2
d_call: -
clone_size: -
j_call: TRBJ2-6
cdr3_aa: CASSLDVRGTGANVLTF
cdr3_nt: TGTGCCAGCAGCTTAGACGTTAGAGGGACTGGGGCCAACGTCCTGACTTTC

v_call: TRBV7-9
d_call: TRBD2
clone_size: once
j_call: TRBJ2-7
cdr3_aa: CASSLAMSGGTYEQYF
cdr3_nt: TGTGCCAGCAGCTTAGCGATGAGCGGGGGTACCTACGAGCAGTACTTC